The sequence of this T cell receptor beta chain was determined in a study of T cell responses to AZD1222 COVID-19 vaccine (dated by TCRdb to the early 2020s). For context, the study as a whole: TCR sequencing covered 230 to 250 trial participants: approximately 200 given two doses of AZD1222 and approximately 26 given two doses of MenACWY control vaccine. Trial participants were enrolled by age into subgroups of 18-55, 56-69 and 70-plus years, and 148, 28 and 57 TCR-sequenced participants, respectively, were included in these subgroups. Overall results and qualifications from the work: Most participants were white British and females outnumbered males, and the authors suggested that clonal diversity may have been underestimated. Nearly half of unique spike-specific TCRs reportedly recognized epitopes outside regions mutated in the B.1.351 and B.1.1.7 variants. Because no samples from the day 14 peak response were available, repertoires could be characterized only after the peak T cell response. Conclusions about previously exposed vaccinees are limited because only five to seven AZD1222 recipients were SARS-CoV-2 seropositive at baseline. The vaccine-associated CD4 TCRs covered the entire spike protein, and the dominant responses fell in regions 160-218 and 743-854. The 56-69-year group was small, and its depth increase did not reach significance, likely because of low power. Spike-specific TCR breadth and depth rose significantly after two AZD1222 doses compared with day 0 and with MenACWY recipients.

About this clone itself: Its recognized antigen is unknown. No base-level quality is on record; no much larger clone is a single base apart.

The time point label, as the study defines it: about 28 days (+/-7) after the second vaccine dose. AZD1222 recipients given second doses at about 4 weeks or at about 12 weeks were pooled, since spike-specific TCR depth and breadth were not found to differ between the two schedules. The vaccinee samples were drawn from two UK trials, COV001 and COV002, one of which was a single-blind randomized controlled phase 2/3 trial testing AZD1222 (ChAdOx1 nCoV-19) in healthy adults. Trial participant PBMC samples were collected at day 0 and day 28 after the second dose for TCRbeta chain sequencing. The CDR3 regions of human TCRbeta chains were subjected to immunosequencing. The published analysis was carried out like this. Repertoire TCRs were matched against a reference library of SARS-CoV-2-specific TCRs generated with the MIRA antigen-specificity platform. Breadth was defined as the fraction of unique TCRs that were SARS-CoV-2-associated. Depth was defined as the fraction of total T cells that were SARS-CoV-2-associated. Each spike-specific TCR was assigned to its reactive spike region and to a CD4 or CD8 class using the MIRA data. Log10-transformed breadth and depth values were compared by one-way ANOVA with Sidak's multiple comparisons tests. Sourced from immuneACCESS, this table was stored by TCRdb with only in-frame sequences that have V and J called. A share of the clones is absent; for the studies checked, an unresolved V gene accounts for under half, and the remainder has no known explanation. Clonal size and the V and J genes are those of that table, whereas D and trimming came from the DNA. Counted in this sample were 120,000 or so clones; around 80% of them appeared once. The ten most abundant clones make up around 27% of the sample.

The TCR comes from an adult who received the AZD1222 COVID-19 vaccine. Sequencing used peripheral blood, obtained 28 days after the second AZD1222 dose.

At the DNA level, the sequence is TGTGCCAGCAGTTTATGGGGGACGGACACTGAAGCTTTCTTT. This codes for CASSLWGTDTEAFF. The sequence is built from TRBV27 and TRBJ1-1; TRBD1 is perhaps the D gene, given 5 matching bases. Trimming at the junction amounts to 1 base on V and 3 bases on J, and the germline ends lie 9 bases apart. CDR1 MNHEY and CDR2 SMNVEV are derived from the germline V gene (reference sequence). The CDR3 numbers 14 residues from cysteine through phenylalanine. The read is trimmed to its CDR3 DNA, 42 bases read in frame from base 1.